This note documents a single TCR beta chain sequence. Its antigen is still unknown. The same CDR3 can be traced to other DNA sequences in this sample. This sample stems from a study of cytomegalovirus exposure and HLA in healthy donors. The CDR3 is 15 residues long. V lost 7 bases and J lost 0, with 16 bases in between. The germline V gene has CDR1 SGHRS and CDR2 YFSETQ. Study results and limitations: In vitro checks showed that a few CMV-associated chains really do target CMV antigens.

Researchers ran the PCR with 60 Vbeta and 13 Jbeta primers. The assay was immunoSEQ multiplex PCR, and TCRdb's table has in-frame clones only and misses some. Counted here are around 57,000 clones, roughly nine tenths occurring once; the ten biggest clones make up approximately 1.5%. This chain links TRBV5-1 with TRBJ1-1; perhaps TRBD1 as D (5 bases). Sequencing was performed on PBMCs. The sequence came from a man aged 25 to 40 in good health and CMV-seropositive. This chain's CDR3 is CASHLTVSVNTEAFF. The DNA of the CDR3 is TGCGCCAGCCACCTGACAGTCTCAGTGAACACTGAAGCTTTCTTT.